This T cell receptor (beta chain) derives from a study of blood T cell repertoires in COVID-19. On the study more broadly: From T cells, B-cell-depleted T cells, or PBMCs came the material, which was cDNA or gDNA.

Only in-frame clones appear in the TCRdb table, and some are missing; sequencing was by immunoSEQ multiplex PCR. This table has some 220,000 clones, over 80% appearing once. Germline trimming cut 3 bases from V and 4 bases from J; bases unmatched to any gene: 6. This CDR3 is built from 14 residues. Germline lookup yields CDR1 SGHNT and CDR2 YENEEA. The TCR was taken from a woman between 25 and 40 years old with COVID-19, enrolled during active disease. The sample taken for sequencing was peripheral blood. The chain uses TRBV11-3 and TRBJ2-7, with 7 bases that match TRBD2. CDR3 residues: CASSLGGDSYEQYF. CDR3 bases: TGTGCCAGCAGCTTGGGGGGGGATTCTTACGAGCAGTACTTC.